These 21 T cell receptor beta chains originate from one sample sequenced in a study of OX40 agonist ivuxolimab in advanced cancers. Only in-frame clones appear in the TCRdb table, and some are missing; sequencing was by immunoSEQ multiplex PCR. The sample lists about 64,000 clones; roughly 82% were seen once. The source was CD4+ or CD8+ T cells sorted from blood, collected in a trial of the OX40 agonist ivuxolimab. The receptors originated from an adult with an advanced solid tumor such as melanoma, head and neck, liver or kidney cancer.

The J gene is TRBJ2-3, the V gene TRBV7-3, with D maybe TRBD1 (5 bases). CDR1 and CDR2 from the germline V gene are SGHTA and FQGTGA. V shed 2 bases and J shed 3 bases, with 12 bases lying between them. CDR3 length: 15 amino acids. The CDR3 DNA reads TGTGCCAGCAGCTTAGATCCCCCAGGGACAGATACGCAGTATTTT. Translating it yields CASSLDPPGTDTQYF.

The rearrangement uses TRBV30 and TRBJ2-2; 8 bases line up with TRBD2. The CDR3 runs 14 residues. J was trimmed by 4 bases and V by 3 bases; bases with no gene match: 4. The germline gives CDR1 GTSNPN, CDR2 SVGIG (reference sequence). CDR3: CAWRGGGRTGELFF. The DNA for the CDR3 is TGTGCCTGGAGAGGCGGGGGGCGCACCGGGGAGCTGTTTTTT.

The chain joins TRBV15 to TRBJ2-1; a weak D match, TRBD2 (7 bases). The CDR3 sequence is 16 residues long. Germline values: CDR1 LNHNV, CDR2 YYDKDF (reference sequence). The V gene lost 0 bases and the J gene lost 5 bases, with 14 bases spanning the gap. The CDR3 DNA reads TGTGCCACCAGCAGAGATCGAGGGGGGGTTAACAATGAGCAGTTCTTC. Translating gives CATSRDRGGVNNEQFF.

This clone was seen a handful of times. This chain's CDR3 is CASSRTGGVNTEAFF. CDR3 in DNA: TGTGCCAGCAGCCGAACAGGGGGTGTGAACACTGAAGCTTTCTTT. This chain connects TRBV7-9 to TRBJ1-1; 8 bases are a match to TRBD1. CDR3 size: 15 residues. V was clipped by 5 bases and J by 0 bases; unmatched bases: 5. Germline V gene sequence: CDR1 SEHNR, CDR2 FQNEAQ (reference sequence).

The V and J genes are TRBV7-2 and TRBJ2-5; 8 positions match TRBD2. CDR3 length equals 14 residues. With 5 bases clipped from V and 5 bases from J, the junction kept 7 bases outside the gene matches. Germline CDR1 SGHTA, CDR2 FQGNSA. The CDR3: CASSPGGVWETQYF. In DNA, the CDR3 is TGTGCCAGCAGCCCCGGGGGGGTCTGGGAGACCCAGTACTTC.

Ten or more counts support this clone. The rearrangement uses TRBV7-8 and TRBJ1-5, with TRBD1 as a possible D gene (6 bases). This CDR3 region has 15 residues. CDR1 and CDR2 (germline): SGHVS, FQNEAQ. Trimming took off 5 bases at V and 1 base at J, with 12 bases between the two ends. The CDR3 loop reads CASSPGEKSNQPQHF. The CDR3 nucleotides read TGTGCCAGCAGCCCAGGGGAAAAGAGCAATCAGCCCCAGCATTTT.

The chain carries TRBV7-2 and TRBJ1-4; D unresolved. V lost 11 bases to trimming and J lost 10 bases, with 20 bases between them. Germline CDR1 reads SGHTA; CDR2 reads FQGNSA. CDR3 size: 13 residues. CDR3 DNA: TGTGCCTCCAGCCCCGGAAGTTTCGGAAAACTGTTTTTT. Protein sequence: CASSPGSFGKLFF.

CDR3 bases: TGTGCCAGCAGCGCAGGCCCGGATGGCTACACCTTC. It yields the protein CASSAGPDGYTF. This sequence joins TRBV9 and TRBJ1-2; D call uncertain. The germline CDR1 and CDR2 sequences are SGDLS and YYNGEE. The CDR3 spans 12 residues. V was trimmed by 3 bases and J by 6 bases, leaving 9 bases between them.

This clone was observed a single time. The genes are TRBV11-2 and TRBJ1-5; D uncertain. V was shortened by 4 bases and J by 0 bases, with 10 bases between the two germline ends. The CDR3 extends over 15 amino acids. CDR1 is SGHAT and CDR2 is FQNNGV in the germline V gene. The CDR3 coding sequence is TGTGCCAGCAGCTCGCGGACGGATAGCAATCAGCCCCAGCATTTT. Translating it yields CASSSRTDSNQPQHF.

This clone was recorded once. V and J are TRBV4-3 and TRBJ2-5; D tentatively reads TRBD1 or TRBD2 (5 bases each). The germline V gene has CDR1 LGHNA and CDR2 YSLEER. This CDR3 comprises 13 residues. The V end was cut by 0 bases, the J end by 4 bases, with 6 bases between. The CDR3 DNA sequence: TGCGCCAGCAGCCAAGATGGGGGAGAGACCCAGTACTTC. Amino acids: CASSQDGGETQYF.

In nucleotides, the CDR3 is TGTGCCAGCAGCTTAAGGTTAGCGGTTAGCTCCTACGAGCAGTACTTC. Its protein product is CASSLRLAVSSYEQYF. J is TRBJ2-7 and V is TRBV11-3; perhaps TRBD2 as D (6 bases). This CDR3 has 16 residues. V was pared by 2 bases and J by 0 bases, with 14 bases between. CDR1 is SGHNT, CDR2 YENEEA, per germline.

J is TRBJ2-2 and V is TRBV21-1. TRBV21-1 is a known pseudogene. This CDR3 spans 14 amino acids. The CDR3 DNA is TGTGCCAGCAGCAGAGGGGCCGACACCGGGGAGCTGTTTTTT. Its protein is CASSRGADTGELFF.

This sequence joins TRBV4-1 and TRBJ1-2; the D gene is possibly TRBD1 (6 bases). The ends were cut back, 3 bases at V and 8 bases at J, with 22 bases in the middle. Germline lookup yields CDR1 MGHRA and CDR2 YSYEKL. The CDR3 covers 16 residues. CDR3 protein: CASSHLFSGTLLGYTF. For the CDR3, the DNA is TGCGCCAGCAGCCATTTATTTTCCGGGACATTATTAGGCTACACCTTC.

The chain joins TRBV19 to TRBJ1-4; no clear D gene. The length of the CDR3 is 13 residues. V dropped 5 bases and J dropped 7 bases, with 11 bases sitting between them. Germline V gene lookup returns CDR1 LNHDA and CDR2 SQIVND (reference sequence). The CDR3 bases are TGTGCCAGTAGTCCTCCGGCCCGTGAAAAACTGTTTTTT. Protein sequence: CASSPPAREKLFF.

The V gene is TRBV5-1, the J gene TRBJ2-1, with 10 bases identical to TRBD2. V lost 1 base and J lost 7; bases outside the gene matches: 5. The CDR3 totals 15 residues. Looked up from germline, CDR1 is SGHRS and CDR2 is YFSETQ. CDR3 nucleotide sequence: TGCGCCAGCAGCTTGACTAGCGGGGTGAGGAATGAGCAGTTCTTC. It is translated as CASSLTSGVRNEQFF. The full variable domain, completed using reference TRBV5-1 and TRBJ2-1, is KAGVTQTPRYLIKTRGQQVTLSCSPISGHRSVSWYQQTPGQGLQFLFEYFSETQRNKGNFPGRFSGRQFSNSRSEMNVSTLELGDSALYLCASSLTSGVRNEQFFGPGTRLTVL.

V is TRBV11-3 and J is TRBJ2-7; 11 bases align to TRBD2. V lost 0 bases and J lost 2; bases outside the gene matches: 0. The CDR3 runs 15 residues. Germline CDR1 is SGHNT and CDR2 is YENEEA. The CDR3 spells CASSLDSGRAYEQYF. DNA for the CDR3: TGTGCCAGCAGCTTAGATAGCGGGAGGGCCTACGAGCAGTACTTC.

This chain joins TRBV5-1 and TRBJ2-1; 9 bases match TRBD1. After removal of 4 bases from V and 1 base from J, the junction contained 6 bases not matched to a gene. Germline lookup yields CDR1 SGHRS and CDR2 YFSETQ. The CDR3 loop spans 16 amino acids. CDR3 coding DNA: TGCGCCAGCAGCCTACAGGGGGCGGGGTCCTACAATGAGCAGTTCTTC. Translated, it gives CASSLQGAGSYNEQFF.

The chain is built from TRBV5-1 and TRBJ2-1, with D perhaps TRBD1 or TRBD2 (5 bases each). The CDR3 runs to 14 residues. Germline CDR1 reads SGHRS; CDR2 reads YFSETQ. V was pared by 2 bases and J by 6 bases, with 12 bases between. The CDR3: CASSLGTVRNEQFF. In DNA, the CDR3 is TGCGCCAGCAGCTTAGGGACGGTCCGCAATGAGCAGTTCTTC.

Comments on this clone: A read error may account for a junction end that differs from germline. Other DNA variants within this sample encode the same CDR3. The CDR3 DNA is TGCGCCAGTAGTATAGAGGGGAGAAACACCATATATTTT. Its translation: CASSIEGRNTIYF. The genes are TRBV19 and TRBJ1-3, with D tentatively TRBD1 (5 bases). Germline V CDR1 and CDR2: LNHDA, SQIVND (reference sequence). The CDR3 runs 13 residues. Full variable domain (remainder filled in from reference TRBV19 and TRBJ1-3): DGGITQSPKYLFRKEGQNVTLSCEQNLNHDAMYWYRQDPGQGLRLIYYSQIVNDFQKGDIAEGYSVSREKKESFPLTVTSAQKNPTAFYLCASSIEGRNTIYFGEGSWLTVV.

The V gene is TRBV7-8, the J gene TRBJ2-1, with 11 bases matching TRBD2. This CDR3 has 15 residues. Trimming at V came to 4 bases and at J to 8 bases, leaving 7 bases not matched to a gene. CDR1 and CDR2 from the germline V gene are SGHVS and FQNEAQ. The DNA of the CDR3 is TGTGCCAGCAGCTCCCCTAGCGGGGGGATGCATGAGCAGTTCTTC. As protein: CASSSPSGGMHEQFF.

This clone showed up just once. In nucleotides, the CDR3 is TGTGCCAGCAGCTTACAGGGGGCCAGTTCACCCCTCCACTTT. Translated, it gives CASSLQGASSPLHF. This chain links TRBV7-9 with TRBJ1-6; 8 bases match TRBD1. Germline V gene data show CDR1 as SEHNR and CDR2 as FQNEAQ (reference sequence). The CDR3 length is 14 residues. The trim removed 2 bases at V and 9 bases at J, leaving 3 bases unmatched.